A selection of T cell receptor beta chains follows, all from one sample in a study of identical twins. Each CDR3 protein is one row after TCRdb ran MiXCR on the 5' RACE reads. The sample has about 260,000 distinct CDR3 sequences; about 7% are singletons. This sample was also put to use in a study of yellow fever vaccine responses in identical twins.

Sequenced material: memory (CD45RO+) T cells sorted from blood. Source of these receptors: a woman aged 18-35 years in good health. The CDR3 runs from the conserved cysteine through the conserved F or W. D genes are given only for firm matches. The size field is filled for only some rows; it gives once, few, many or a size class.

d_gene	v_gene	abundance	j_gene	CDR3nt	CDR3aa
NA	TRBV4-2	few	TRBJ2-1	TGTGCCAGCAGCCCAAACCCGACATCCTACAATGAGCAGTTCTTC	CASSPNPTSYNEQFF
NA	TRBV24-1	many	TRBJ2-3	TGTGCCACCAGTGATTTTGTTAAGGGGACAGATACGCAGTATTTT	CATSDFVKGTDTQYF
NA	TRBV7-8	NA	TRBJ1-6	TGTGCCAGCAGCTTAGTTGGGGGTGGCCCTGGGAATTCACCCCTCCACTTT	CASSLVGGGPGNSPLHF
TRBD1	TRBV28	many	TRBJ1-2	TGTGCCAGCAGTAGGACAGGGGGCTCTGGCTACACCTTC	CASSRTGGSGYTF
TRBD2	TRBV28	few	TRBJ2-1	TGTGCCAGCAGTCGGCTAGCGGGAGGTGACAATGAGCAGTTCTTC	CASSRLAGGDNEQFF
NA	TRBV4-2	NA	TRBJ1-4	TGTGCCAGCAGCTCAAAATCTGGGGACGGAAATGAAAAACTGTTTTTT	CASSSKSGDGNEKLFF
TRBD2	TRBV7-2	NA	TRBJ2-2	TGTGCCAGCAGCCCTATAGGGCCGGGAGGAAACACCGGGGAGCTGTTTTTT	CASSPIGPGGNTGELFF
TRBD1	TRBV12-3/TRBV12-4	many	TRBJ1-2	TGTGCCAGCAGTCCAACCGGGACAGGGGGTAGAGCTAACTATGGCTACACCTTC	CASSPTGTGGRANYGYTF
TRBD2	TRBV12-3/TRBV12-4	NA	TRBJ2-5	TGTGCCAGCGGGTCTAGCGGGAGGCAAGAGACCCAGTACTTC	CASGSSGRQETQYF
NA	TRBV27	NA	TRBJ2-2	TGTGCCAGCAGTCAGTTAGGCGCCGGGGAGCTGTTTTTT	CASSQLGAGELFF
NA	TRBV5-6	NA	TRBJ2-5	TGTGCCAGCAGCTTTGTGAACGCCTACCAAGAGACCCAGTACTTC	CASSFVNAYQETQYF
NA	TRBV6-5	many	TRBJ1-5	TGTGCCAGCAGTTATATTACGGACAATCAGCCCCAGCATTTT	CASSYITDNQPQHF
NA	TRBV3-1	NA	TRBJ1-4	TGTGCCAGCACAAGGGTAAAGTGGGCTAATGAAAAACTGTTTTTT	CASTRVKWANEKLFF
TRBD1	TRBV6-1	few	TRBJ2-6	TGTGCCAGCAGTGAATCTGCAGGGGGTGGTCGATCCGTCCTGACTTTC	CASSESAGGGRSVLTF
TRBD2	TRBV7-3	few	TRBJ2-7	TGTGCCAGCAGCTTAACAGCTAGCGGGAGCGCATCCTACGAGCAGTACTTC	CASSLTASGSASYEQYF
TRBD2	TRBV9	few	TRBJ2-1	TGTGCCAGCAGCGTTGAACCGGGGGGAATATACAATGAGCAGTTCTTC	CASSVEPGGIYNEQFF
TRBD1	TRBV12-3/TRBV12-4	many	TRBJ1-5	TGTGCCAGCAGTTTCGGACAGGGCAGCCAGCCCCAGCATTTT	CASSFGQGSQPQHF